The 21 T cell receptor beta chains reported below all come from one sample, sequenced in a study of cytomegalovirus exposure and HLA in healthy donors. Primers for the PCR totalled 60 Vbeta and 13 Jbeta. Sequenced by immunoSEQ multiplex PCR; TCRdb stores in-frame clones only, minus some. This sample's table reports over 200,000 clones. Sequencing was carried out using PBMCs. The receptors were gathered from a woman aged 25 to 39 in good health and CMV-seropositive.

V is TRBV29-1 and J is TRBJ2-7, with TRBD2 matching 11 bases. V was clipped by 6 bases and J by 3 bases; unmatched bases: 13. Germline V gene sequence: CDR1 SQVTM, CDR2 ANQGSEA. This CDR3 is 16 amino acids long. The CDR3 nucleotides read TGCAGCGTGCGAGGTTTAGGGCTAGCGGGAGGCTACGAGCAGTACTTC. This codes for CSVRGLGLAGGYEQYF.

This rearrangement joins TRBV20-1 to TRBJ2-7; a weak D match, TRBD2 (6 bases). Per germline, CDR1 DFQATT and CDR2 SNEGSKA (reference sequence). The V end lost 5 bases, the J end lost 9 bases, and 11 bases lay between the germline ends. CDR3 length equals 10 residues. As DNA, the CDR3 is TGCAGTGCTGGGGCCGGGAGGCAGTACTTC. Amino acids: CSAGAGRQYF.

The J gene is TRBJ1-2, the V gene TRBV6-1; TRBD1 agrees at 7 bases. This CDR3 is 13 amino acids long. V lost 3 bases and J lost 4; bases outside the gene matches: 2. Germline V gives CDR1 MNHNS, CDR2 SASEGT. CDR3 bases: TGTGCCAGCAGTGATCCAGGGGGCTATGGCTACACCTTC. This encodes CASSDPGGYGYTF.

CDR3 in DNA: TGTGCCAGCAGAGCGAATATCGGGGATGGCAGTGAAAAACTGTTTTTT. Residues: CASRANIGDGSEKLFF. This chain joins TRBV5-5 and TRBJ1-4; D is unclear. Trimming left V 5 bases short and J 7 bases short, with 21 bases between. The germline CDR1 and CDR2 sequences are SGHKS and YYEKEE (reference sequence). CDR3 length: 16 amino acids.

V usage is TRBV9 and J usage is TRBJ1-1; D perhaps matches TRBD1 (6 bases). V lost 0 bases, J lost 0 bases, and 6 bases lay in between. Germline CDR1 reads SGDLS; CDR2 reads YYNGEE. This CDR3 region has 14 residues. In DNA, the CDR3 is TGTGCCAGCAGCGTAGCAGGGGTGAACACTGAAGCTTTCTTT. It encodes CASSVAGVNTEAFF.

V gene TRBV19 combines with J gene TRBJ1-5; 7 nucleotides align to TRBD1. The CDR3 spans 15 residues. With 6 bases clipped from V and 1 base from J, the junction kept 6 bases outside the gene matches. Per the germline V gene, CDR1 is LNHDA and CDR2 is SQIVND (reference sequence). DNA of the CDR3: TGTGCCAGTAGGCTACAGGGGTGGAGCAATCAGCCCCAGCATTTT. Its translation: CASRLQGWSNQPQHF.

The chain couples TRBV19 to TRBJ2-1; possibly TRBD1 for D (5 bases). Trimming took off 3 bases at V and 4 bases at J, with 13 bases between the two ends. This CDR3 is built from 15 residues. Germline CDR1 LNHDA, CDR2 SQIVND (reference sequence). CDR3: CASSMARQSYNEQFF. Written as DNA, the CDR3 is TGTGCCAGTAGTATGGCGAGACAGTCATACAATGAGCAGTTCTTC.

The chain couples TRBV7-6 to TRBJ2-7, with 9 nucleotides matching TRBD1. The CDR3 runs to 15 residues. V shed 5 bases, J shed 3 bases, and the junction held 8 bases outside the gene matches. In germline, CDR1 is SGHVS, CDR2 FNYEAQ. CDR3 sequence: CASSNPPGQGYEQYF. CDR3 in DNA: TGTGCCAGCAGCAACCCTCCGGGACAGGGCTACGAGCAGTACTTC. The full variable domain, with the rest looked up from reference TRBV7-6 and TRBJ2-7, is GAGVSQSPRYKVTKRGQDVALRCDPISGHVSLYWYRQALGQGPEFLTYFNYEAQQDKSGLPNDRFSAERPEGSISTLTIQRTEQRDSAMYRCASSNPPGQGYEQYFGPGTRLTVT.

The chain joins TRBV5-5 to TRBJ1-1, with D tentatively TRBD1 (6 bases). CDR3 length equals 14 residues. In germline, CDR1 is SGHKS, CDR2 YYEKEE (reference sequence). V was shortened by 4 bases and J by 6 bases, with 16 bases between the two germline ends. The CDR3 sequence is CASSPPGQSPEAFF. The CDR3 DNA sequence: TGTGCCAGCAGCCCGCCCGGACAGAGCCCTGAAGCTTTCTTT.

The rearrangement links TRBV6-6 to TRBJ2-1, with D tentatively TRBD2 (5 bases). Trimming removed 2 bases from V and 8 bases from J, with 16 bases in between. This CDR3 region has 15 residues. CDR1 and CDR2 (germline): MNHNY, SVGAGI (reference sequence). CDR3 loop: CASSYPGSGRDEQFF. CDR3 nucleotide sequence: TGTGCCAGCAGTTACCCGGGATCTGGGCGCGATGAGCAGTTCTTC.

The chain recombines TRBV6-5 with TRBJ1-4; 8 bases fit TRBD1. Germline V lookup: CDR1 MNHEY, CDR2 SVGAGI. The CDR3 loop spans 14 amino acids. V lost 7 bases, J lost 3 bases, and 4 bases stayed unmatched. CDR3 sequence reads: CASTQGQANEKLFF. The DNA for the CDR3 is TGTGCCAGCACCCAGGGACAGGCTAATGAAAAACTGTTTTTT.

V usage is TRBV7-2 and J usage is TRBJ1-2; perhaps TRBD1 as D (5 bases). Germline CDR1 and CDR2: SGHTA and FQGNSA. CDR3 length equals 14 residues. V was trimmed by 0 bases and J by 2 bases, leaving 7 bases between them. In nucleotides, the CDR3 is TGTGCCAGCAGCTTAGCTGGGGGGAACTATGGCTACACCTTC. This codes for CASSLAGGNYGYTF.

The chain combines TRBV6-5 with TRBJ1-1, with 7 bases fitting TRBD1. Unmatched junction bases numbered 6, after V lost 5 bases and J lost 6 bases. Germline CDR1 is MNHEY and CDR2 is SVGAGI. This CDR3 contains 13 residues. In DNA, the CDR3 is TGTGCCAGCAGTGAACAGGGGCTCGCTGAAGCTTTCTTT. Translating it yields CASSEQGLAEAFF.

The chain employs TRBV5-4 and TRBJ2-5; possible D gene TRBD2, 7 bases. The V gene's germline CDR1 is SGHNT and CDR2 YYREEE (reference sequence). V was cut by 3 bases and J by 3 bases, with 15 bases left in between. This CDR3 is 15 amino acids long. The CDR3 loop reads CASSSGGGTKETQYF. Written as DNA, the CDR3 is TGTGCCAGCAGCTCGGGGGGCGGGACTAAAGAGACCCAGTACTTC.

The chain employs TRBV6-5 and TRBJ1-2; possible D gene TRBD1, 5 bases. Germline V gene lookup returns CDR1 MNHEY and CDR2 SVGAGI. The CDR3 runs to 13 residues. Trimming shortened V by 2 bases and J by 5 bases, and 9 bases separated the two germline ends. CDR3 region: CASSYLGGYGYTF. As DNA, the CDR3 is TGTGCCAGCAGTTACCTCGGGGGATATGGCTACACCTTC.

The J gene is TRBJ2-5, the V gene TRBV6-1; the D gene is possibly TRBD1 (6 bases). Per germline, CDR1 MNHNS and CDR2 SASEGT. The CDR3 totals 15 residues. Between the trimmed V and J ends, which lost 6 bases and 1 base, there was a span of 15 bases. The CDR3 here is CASSLRGKAQETQYF. The CDR3 DNA is TGTGCCAGCAGCTTGAGGGGGAAGGCCCAAGAGACCCAGTACTTC.

The V call is TRBV27, the J call TRBJ2-3; 8 bases are a match to TRBD1. This CDR3 contains 15 residues. V lost 8 bases, J lost 2 bases, and 9 bases stayed unmatched. Germline loops: CDR1 MNHEY, CDR2 SMNVEV (reference sequence). CDR3 DNA: TGTGCCAGCGACTTGACAGGGGCCTCCACAGATACGCAGTATTTT. Translating gives CASDLTGASTDTQYF.

J is TRBJ1-1 and V is TRBV6-1; D call uncertain. Looked up from germline, CDR1 is MNHNS and CDR2 is SASEGT. The CDR3 has 12 residues. Trimming removed 4 bases at V and 8 bases at J, with 11 bases between. The CDR3 reads CASSGPRIEAFF. CDR3 bases: TGTGCCAGCAGTGGACCGCGGATCGAAGCTTTCTTT.

This chain joins TRBV7-8 and TRBJ1-2, with D tentatively TRBD1 (5 bases). The CDR3 contains 14 residues. Per the germline V gene, CDR1 is SGHVS and CDR2 is FQNEAQ. Trimming shortened V by 0 bases and J by 5 bases, and 10 bases separated the two germline ends. CDR3 loop: CASSLARTNYGYTF. CDR3 nucleotides: TGTGCCAGCAGCTTAGCGAGGACAAATTATGGCTACACCTTC.

The rearrangement uses TRBV5-4 and TRBJ1-4; a possible D gene is TRBD1 (6 bases). The V gene's germline CDR1 is SGHNT and CDR2 YYREEE (reference sequence). CDR3 size: 17 residues. V was pared by 0 bases and J by 3 bases, with 15 bases between. CDR3 loop: CASSLAQGSVANEKLFF. DNA for the CDR3: TGTGCCAGCAGCTTGGCGCAGGGGTCCGTAGCTAATGAAAAACTGTTTTTT.

The CDR3 bases are TGTGCCAGCAGCCTACAGGGGGCGCTTGGTGAGACCCAGTACTTC. Translated, it gives CASSLQGALGETQYF. The chain is built from TRBV7-6 and TRBJ2-5; 9 nucleotides match TRBD1. The germline CDR1 and CDR2 sequences are SGHVS and FNYEAQ. J gave up 5 bases and V 5 bases, and 9 bases lay outside the gene matches. The CDR3 extends over 15 amino acids.